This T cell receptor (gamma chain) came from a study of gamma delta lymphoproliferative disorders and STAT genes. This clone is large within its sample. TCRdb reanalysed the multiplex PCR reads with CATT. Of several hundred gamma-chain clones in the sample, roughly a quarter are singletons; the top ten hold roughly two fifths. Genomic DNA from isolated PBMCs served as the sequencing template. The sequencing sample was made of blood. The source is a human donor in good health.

The CDR3 protein is CATWDGRGYKKLF. Written as DNA, the CDR3 is TGTGCCACCTGGGACGGGCGGGGCTATAAGAAACTCTTT. The V call is TRGV2, the J call TRGJ1 or TRGJ2. The J gene, not given by TCRdb, was assigned here from a germline match of the nucleotide sequence. Germline V CDR1 and CDR2: EGSNGY, YDSYNSKV. The CDR3 spans 13 residues. V gave up 0 bases and J gave up 7 bases; unmatched junction bases: 6.